What follows describes a single TCR beta chain. These data come from a study of blood T cell repertoires in COVID-19. Measured with immunoSEQ multiplex PCR; TCRdb has only the in-frame clones, and not every one. The data show roughly 170,000 clones, with around 87% seen just once and about 2.6% held by the top ten. The sample consisted of peripheral blood. The sequence was collected from a middle-aged man with active or convalescent COVID-19.

CDR3 in amino acids: CASSSDTRSSYNEQFF. DNA for the CDR3: TGTGCCAGCAGTTCCGATACACGAAGCTCCTACAATGAGCAGTTCTTC. J is TRBJ2-1 and V is TRBV28; D is ambiguous. The length of the CDR3 is 16 residues. Trimming cost V 4 bases and J 0 bases, with 13 bases left between them. Germline V gene lookup returns CDR1 MDHEN and CDR2 SYDVKM.